This T cell receptor (beta chain) stems from a study of regulatory T cells in long-lasting Graves disease. For the study at large: The criterion for persistent Graves' disease was over 5 years of antithyroid drugs with positive TSH receptor antibodies.

The TCR beta library used iRepertoire HTBI primers with Arm-PCR amplification of CDR3. TCRdb used MiXCR to reprocess the multiplex PCR reads, holding one entry per CDR3 protein. The table shows 650,000 to 700,000 distinct CDR3 sequences, with around 32% occurring only once. The time point denotes: persistent/refractory GD, antithyroid drugs over 5 years with positive TRAb. Isolated PBMC RNA provided the starting material for the TCR library. The V gene lost 5 bases and the J gene lost 0 bases, with 19 bases spanning the gap. The germline gives CDR1 SSHAT, CDR2 FNYEAQ (reference sequence). This CDR3 has 17 amino acids.

This material consisted of peripheral blood mononuclear cells (PBMCs), taken when the disease was refractory, from a patient treated with antithyroid drugs. This clonotype originated in a female donor with Graves disease. The chain carries TRBV7-7 and TRBJ1-1; TRBD1 is a possible D gene (5 bases). CDR3 sequence (DNA): TGTGCCAGCAGCCGACTGCAGGGCGGAATTATGAACACTGAAGCTTTCTTT. This translates into CASSRLQGGIMNTEAFF.